The rows below give T cell receptor beta chains drawn from one sample of a study of shared clonotypes between healthy human individuals. Only in-frame clones appear in the TCRdb table, and some are missing; sequencing was by immunoSEQ multiplex PCR. The sample includes under 2,500,000 clones, approximately 96% of them seen just once. The sample consisted of naive CD4+ T cells sorted from blood. The receptors derive from a man aged 18 to 30 in good health. Both conserved end residues are part of each CDR3. A D gene is named only where the DNA matches it firmly.

j_gene: TRBJ2-3; d_gene: TRBD2; v_gene: TRBV10-1; CDR3aa: CASSSSGGADTQYF; CDR3nt: TGCGCCAGCAGCTCTAGCGGGGGGGCGGATACGCAGTATTTT
j_gene: TRBJ2-7; d_gene: TRBD2; v_gene: TRBV11-2; CDR3aa: CASSLGYAGGPSYEQYF; CDR3nt: TGTGCCAGCAGCTTAGGATATGCGGGAGGCCCCTCCTACGAGCAGTACTTC
j_gene: TRBJ2-1; d_gene: NA; v_gene: TRBV15; CDR3aa: CATSRDTASSYNEQFF; CDR3nt: TGTGCCACCAGCAGAGATACGGCGTCCTCCTACAATGAGCAGTTCTTC
j_gene: TRBJ2-5; d_gene: NA; v_gene: TRBV5-4; CDR3aa: CASSLGQNQETQYF; CDR3nt: TGTGCCAGCAGCTTGGGACAGAACCAAGAGACCCAGTACTTC
j_gene: TRBJ1-3; d_gene: NA; v_gene: TRBV6-6; CDR3aa: CASSYPESGNTIYF; CDR3nt: TGTGCCAGCAGTTACCCCGAATCTGGAAACACCATATATTTT
j_gene: TRBJ1-2; d_gene: TRBD1; v_gene: TRBV9; CDR3aa: CASSSRDSGYTF; CDR3nt: TGTGCCAGCAGCAGCCGGGACAGTGGCTACACCTTC
j_gene: TRBJ1-5; d_gene: NA; v_gene: TRBV10-2; CDR3aa: CASSEFKLGNQPQHF; CDR3nt: TGCGCCAGCAGTGAGTTCAAATTGGGCAATCAGCCCCAGCATTTT
j_gene: TRBJ1-4; d_gene: TRBD1; v_gene: TRBV6-5; CDR3aa: CASSYYGTGNEKLFF; CDR3nt: TGTGCCAGCAGTTACTACGGGACAGGGAATGAAAAACTGTTTTTT
j_gene: TRBJ2-5; d_gene: NA; v_gene: TRBV10-3; CDR3aa: CAISESKETQYF; CDR3nt: TGTGCCATCAGTGAGTCGAAAGAGACCCAGTACTTC
j_gene: TRBJ1-1; d_gene: TRBD1; v_gene: TRBV6-1; CDR3aa: CASSGTGVGTEAFF; CDR3nt: TGTGCCAGCAGCGGGACAGGGGTAGGCACTGAAGCTTTCTTT
j_gene: TRBJ2-1; d_gene: NA; v_gene: TRBV27; CDR3aa: CASRGLGGAYNEQFF; CDR3nt: TGTGCCAGCCGCGGACTTGGCGGGGCGTACAATGAGCAGTTCTTC
j_gene: TRBJ2-2; d_gene: TRBD1; v_gene: TRBV13; CDR3aa: CASSLEPKTGPNTGELFF; CDR3nt: TGTGCCAGCAGCTTAGAACCTAAGACAGGGCCGAACACCGGGGAGCTGTTTTTT
j_gene: TRBJ1-1; d_gene: TRBD1; v_gene: TRBV7-9; CDR3aa: CASSPGTGSYGTEAFF; CDR3nt: TGTGCCAGCAGCCCCGGGACAGGGAGTTACGGCACTGAAGCTTTCTTT
j_gene: TRBJ2-1; d_gene: TRBD2; v_gene: TRBV28; CDR3aa: CASSFAGLAGASYNEQFF; CDR3nt: TGTGCCAGCAGTTTCGCCGGACTAGCGGGGGCGTCCTACAATGAGCAGTTCTTC